The 23 T cell receptor beta chains below all came from one sample that was sequenced in a study of cytomegalovirus exposure and HLA in healthy donors (dated by TCRdb to the late 2010s). Libraries were built with the immunoSEQ multiplex PCR assay. The clones in this table, taken by TCRdb from immuneACCESS, are in-frame only. Not every clone is retained; where verified, under half of the shortfall comes from an unresolved V gene, and the cause of the rest is unknown. A total of some 73,000 clones appear in this sample, approximately 90% of them only once. In total, the top ten clones hold about 4.1% of the sample. The sequenced material came from PBMCs. The receptors were sampled from a woman younger than 35 in good health and CMV-seropositive.

This rearrangement joins TRBV11-2 to TRBJ2-7; no clear D gene. The CDR3 consists of 12 residues. Per germline, CDR1 SGHAT and CDR2 FQNNGV. Trimming cost V 3 bases and J 6 bases, with 9 bases left between them. In DNA, the CDR3 is TGTGCCAGCAGCTTTGGCAGGTCCGAGCAGTACTTC. Amino acids: CASSFGRSEQYF.

The chain combines TRBV28 with TRBJ2-7, with a weak D call TRBD1 (5 bases). The CDR3 runs 13 residues. Germline V lookup: CDR1 MDHEN, CDR2 SYDVKM. Trimming removed 5 bases at V and 5 bases at J, with 13 bases between. The DNA of the CDR3 is TGTGCCAGCAGTAACCTTCAGGGCCACGAGCAGTACTTC. This encodes CASSNLQGHEQYF.

The chain recombines TRBV19 with TRBJ2-2, with 9 bases fitting TRBD2. Germline V gene sequence: CDR1 LNHDA, CDR2 SQIVND (reference sequence). The CDR3 contains 16 residues. V shed 5 bases, J shed 2 bases, and the junction held 6 bases outside the gene matches. CDR3 sequence: CASSRPSGKNTGELFF. CDR3 DNA sequence: TGTGCCAGTAGTCGTCCTAGCGGGAAAAACACCGGGGAGCTGTTTTTT.

V gene TRBV6-5 combines with J gene TRBJ2-7; 9 bases are shared with TRBD1. Per the germline V gene, CDR1 is MNHEY and CDR2 is SVGAGI. This CDR3 is 14 amino acids long. Trimming at V came to 6 bases and at J to 6 bases, leaving 9 bases not matched to a gene. The CDR3 DNA sequence: TGTGCCAGCAGATCCGGGACAGGGAGGGGCGAGCAGTACTTC. Residues: CASRSGTGRGEQYF.

This clone was counted only a few times. V is TRBV11-2 and J is TRBJ1-5; TRBD1 aligns across 9 bases. In germline, CDR1 is SGHAT, CDR2 FQNNGV. The trim removed 4 bases at V and 2 bases at J, leaving 9 bases unmatched. CDR3 size: 17 residues. CDR3 nucleotide sequence: TGTGCCAGCAGCTCACGGGACAGGGTTAGGGGCAATCAGCCCCAGCATTTT. Amino acid sequence: CASSSRDRVRGNQPQHF.

The J gene is TRBJ2-2, the V gene TRBV6-4, with D tentatively TRBD2 (5 bases). Germline CDR1 reads MRHNA; CDR2 reads SNTAGT. V was shortened by 4 bases and J by 4 bases, with 13 bases between the two germline ends. The CDR3 consists of 15 residues. The CDR3 reads CASSVDGDGTGELFF. The CDR3 DNA reads TGTGCCAGCAGTGTGGACGGGGATGGCACCGGGGAGCTGTTTTTT.

V and J are TRBV5-1 and TRBJ2-3; no clear D. The CDR3 consists of 14 residues. CDR1 is SGHRS and CDR2 is YFSETQ in the germline V gene. Between the trimmed V and J ends, which lost 4 bases and 0 bases, there was a span of 9 bases. The CDR3 sequence is CASSILASTDTQYF. The CDR3 region has the DNA TGCGCCAGCAGCATCTTAGCTAGCACAGATACGCAGTATTTT.

The chain is built from TRBV11-2 and TRBJ2-5, with TRBD1 as a possible D gene (5 bases). The germline V gene encodes CDR1 SGHAT and CDR2 FQNNGV. The CDR3 length is 14 residues. V was pared by 5 bases and J by 4 bases, with 14 bases between. The CDR3 nucleotides read TGTGCCAGCAGCAAGTCAGGGCCCGGAGAGACCCAGTACTTC. Residues: CASSKSGPGETQYF.

The J gene is TRBJ1-2, the V gene TRBV11-2, with no clear D. Deletions cut 5 bases from V and 4 bases from J, with 11 bases between. The germline CDR1 and CDR2 sequences are SGHAT and FQNNGV. The CDR3 runs 13 residues. CDR3 bases: TGTGCCAGCAGCCCTGGGGAGGGCTATGGCTACACCTTC. Amino acid sequence: CASSPGEGYGYTF.

J is TRBJ2-5 and V is TRBV11-1; weak D call: TRBD1 (6 bases). CDR1 is SGHAT and CDR2 is FQDESV in the germline V gene (reference sequence). The V end lost 0 bases, the J end lost 4 bases, and 21 bases lay between the germline ends. The CDR3 covers 18 residues. CDR3 sequence: CASSLASGTPGIGETQYF. Here the CDR3 DNA reads TGTGCCAGCAGCTTAGCCTCCGGGACACCCGGTATCGGAGAGACCCAGTACTTC.

The rearrangement joins TRBV5-1 to TRBJ2-1; D gene ambiguous. V lost 1 base, J lost 3 bases, and 11 bases lay in between. The CDR3 contains 15 residues. Germline CDR1 and CDR2: SGHRS and YFSETQ. The DNA for the CDR3 is TGCGCCAGCAGCTTGACAGACCCCATCTACAATGAGCAGTTCTTC. Its protein is CASSLTDPIYNEQFF.

The rearrangement joins TRBV19 to TRBJ1-5; D is unclear. Germline V gene lookup returns CDR1 LNHDA and CDR2 SQIVND (reference sequence). The CDR3 has 15 amino acids. The ends were cut back, 8 bases at V and 1 base at J, with 15 bases in the middle. The CDR3 region is CASSPTGMSNQPQHF. Here the CDR3 DNA reads TGTGCCAGTTCCCCGACGGGGATGAGCAATCAGCCCCAGCATTTT.

The chain uses TRBV4-2 and TRBJ1-2, with a tentative D call TRBD1 (6 bases). The germline CDR1 and CDR2 sequences are LGHNA and YNFKEQ. The CDR3 loop spans 16 amino acids. V was pared by 0 bases and J by 8 bases, with 19 bases between. CDR3 coding DNA: TGTGCCAGCAGCCAAGACCTTATGCACAGGGTCTGGGGCTACACCTTC. Translated: CASSQDLMHRVWGYTF.

The genes are TRBV6-5 and TRBJ1-1; D gene unclear. The CDR3 is 12 residues long. V was cut by 10 bases and J by 5 bases, with 14 bases left in between. Germline CDR1 and CDR2: MNHEY and SVGAGI. The DNA of the CDR3 is TGTGCCACCCGACCCCCGGGGACTGAAGCTTTCTTT. Amino acid sequence: CATRPPGTEAFF.

This clone turned up a few times. The gene calls are TRBV5-6 and TRBJ2-1; TRBD2 agrees at 7 bases. From germline, CDR1 is SGHDT and CDR2 YYEEEE. V was pared by 4 bases and J by 7 bases, with 11 bases of the junction left unmatched. The CDR3 is made up of 15 amino acids. CDR3 in amino acids: CASSLRAGAGNEQFF. DNA for the CDR3: TGTGCCAGCAGCCTGAGGGCGGGAGCTGGGAATGAGCAGTTCTTC.

This clone was seen only once. This chain links TRBV19 with TRBJ2-6; D gene uncertain. In germline, CDR1 is LNHDA, CDR2 SQIVND (reference sequence). V dropped 5 bases and J dropped 3 bases, with 5 bases sitting between them. The CDR3 totals 13 residues. CDR3 bases: TGTGCCAGTAGTTTACTTGGGGCCAACGTCCTGACTTTC. It translates to CASSLLGANVLTF.

The chain uses TRBV7-9 and TRBJ1-1; possibly TRBD1 for D (5 bases). There are 12 residues in the CDR3. The germline gives CDR1 SEHNR, CDR2 FQNEAQ (reference sequence). Trimming pared 5 bases from V and 10 bases from J, leaving 14 bases between. As DNA, the CDR3 is TGTGCCAGCAGCCCGAGCAGGGCAGGAGCTTTCTTT. Its protein is CASSPSRAGAFF.

The chain uses TRBV30 and TRBJ1-4; no clear D. V lost 6 bases to trimming and J lost 5 bases, with 19 bases between them. This CDR3 spans 15 amino acids. Germline V gives CDR1 GTSNPN, CDR2 SVGIG (reference sequence). The CDR3 region has the DNA TGTGCCTGCACCCCGGGAGCCTTTTCGAATGAAAAACTGTTTTTT. This sequence encodes CACTPGAFSNEKLFF.

This clone was seen once. V gene TRBV4-1 combines with J gene TRBJ2-2; no clear D gene. The V gene's germline CDR1 is MGHRA and CDR2 YSYEKL. V lost 1 base to trimming and J lost 6 bases, with 6 bases between them. There are 13 residues in the CDR3. The CDR3 DNA reads as TGCGCCAGCAGCCAAGTTGGGCCCGGGGAGCTGTTTTTT. It specifies CASSQVGPGELFF.

The rearrangement links TRBV18 to TRBJ2-3, with 7 bases identical to TRBD2. V dropped 4 bases and J dropped 0; count of bases not matched to a gene: 4. The germline CDR1 and CDR2 sequences are KGHSH and LQKENI. The CDR3 totals 15 residues. CDR3 sequence reads: CASSRRGVSTDTQYF. The CDR3, as DNA: TGTGCCAGCTCACGACGGGGGGTTAGCACAGATACGCAGTATTTT.

V gene TRBV28 combines with J gene TRBJ1-2; TRBD1 matches 8 bases. The germline V gene encodes CDR1 MDHEN and CDR2 SYDVKM. The CDR3 has 13 amino acids. J was trimmed by 7 bases and V by 7 bases; bases with no gene match: 8. CDR3 loop: CASTPDRASGYTF. In DNA, the CDR3 is TGTGCCAGCACCCCGGACAGGGCTAGTGGCTACACCTTC.

This clone has only one observation. V gene TRBV4-2 combines with J gene TRBJ2-6; TRBD1 aligns across 10 bases. V lost 0 bases to trimming and J lost 0 bases; unmatched junction nucleotides: 5. CDR3 length: 19 amino acids. CDR1 is LGHNA, CDR2 YNFKEQ, per germline. The CDR3 region is CASSQDEGQGGSGANVLTF. The DNA for the CDR3 is TGTGCCAGCAGCCAAGATGAAGGACAGGGGGGCTCTGGGGCCAACGTCCTGACTTTC.

This chain connects TRBV28 to TRBJ2-7; 7 bases are shared with TRBD2. V lost 3 bases, J lost 2 bases, and 10 bases stayed unmatched. CDR1 and CDR2 from the germline V gene are MDHEN and SYDVKM. This CDR3 is 16 amino acids long. The DNA of the CDR3 is TGTGCCAGCAGTTTTCCGGTGGGAGGGCCTGCCTACGAGCAGTACTTC. Its translation: CASSFPVGGPAYEQYF.